This T cell receptor (beta chain) appears in the sequencing data of a study of cytomegalovirus exposure and HLA in healthy donors. Primers: 60 Vbeta forward and 13 Jbeta reverse. Here immunoSEQ multiplex PCR was the method, and the copy in TCRdb shows in-frame clones only, minus some. The profile shows 150,000 to 200,000 clones, roughly 80% of them singletons. V was cut by 7 bases and J by 2 bases, with 9 bases left in between. The CDR3 consists of 12 residues. Germline V gives CDR1 SQVTM, CDR2 ANQGSEA. The origin of this receptor is a boy aged 10-17 years in good health and CMV-seronegative. The V gene is TRBV29-1, the J gene TRBJ1-3; D is uncertain. The sequenced sample was PBMCs. CDR3 residues: CSGRLTGNTIYF. The CDR3, as DNA: TGCAGCGGACGACTTACTGGAAACACCATATATTTT.